These 30 T cell receptor beta chains share one sample of origin, sequenced in a study of human CD4 T cells and Enterobacteriaceae. Assay used: immunoSEQ multiplex PCR; TCRdb lists only in-frame clones, some missing. The sample consists of about 29,000 clones, almost 85% of them appearing once. Memory CD4+ T cells were sorted as all CD4+ cells except CD45RA+CCR7+CD95- naive cells, over 98% pure. Sequenced sample: memory CD4+ T cells from blood. The receptors stem from a human donor in good health.

This rearrangement joins TRBV28 to TRBJ2-3; D call uncertain. V was cut by 6 bases and J by 2 bases, with 12 bases left in between. CDR1 is MDHEN and CDR2 is SYDVKM in the germline V gene. The CDR3 runs 14 residues. The CDR3 nucleotides read TGTGCCAGCAGGCCTCCTCGATTCACAGATACGCAGTATTTT. It encodes CASRPPRFTDTQYF.

There are a few counts of this clone. CDR3 in DNA: TGTGCCAGCAGGCTTAGGATGGCGGGGGGCAATGAGCAGTTCTTC. Amino acid sequence: CASRLRMAGGNEQFF. This sequence joins TRBV27 and TRBJ2-1; 8 bases agree with TRBD2. The CDR3 spans 15 residues. J lost 6 bases, V lost 6 bases, and 10 bases had no gene match. Per germline, CDR1 MNHEY and CDR2 SMNVEV (reference sequence).

The gene calls are TRBV2 and TRBJ1-1; tentative D call: TRBD1 (6 bases). This CDR3 is built from 12 residues. Germline CDR1 reads SNHLY; CDR2 reads FYNNEI. V was clipped by 10 bases and J by 5 bases, with 14 bases between them. CDR3 nucleotide sequence: TGTGCCACTAAACAGGGAGGTACTGAAGCTTTCTTT. This codes for CATKQGGTEAFF.

The CDR3 sequence: CSGGTANTEAFF. As DNA, the CDR3 is TGCAGCGGCGGAACAGCGAACACTGAAGCTTTCTTT. The rearrangement uses TRBV29-1 and TRBJ1-1; D not certain. The CDR3 is 12 amino acids. V lost 7 bases, J lost 1 base, and 10 bases lay in between. Per germline, CDR1 SQVTM and CDR2 ANQGSEA. The entire variable domain, with the rest obtained from reference TRBV29-1 and TRBJ1-1, is as follows: SAVISQKPSRDICQRGTSLTIQCQVDSQVTMMFWYRQQPGQSLTLIATANQGSEATYESGFVIDKFPISRPNLTFSTLTVSNMSPEDSSIYLCSGGTANTEAFFGQGTRLTVV.

This chain joins TRBV28 and TRBJ2-7, with D perhaps matching TRBD1 or TRBD2 (7 bases each). There are 15 residues in the CDR3. Germline CDR1 reads MDHEN; CDR2 reads SYDVKM. Deletions cut 6 bases from V and 4 bases from J, with 19 bases between. The CDR3: CASRDRQGGRYEQYF. For the CDR3, the DNA is TGTGCCAGCAGAGACAGGCAGGGGGGGCGGTACGAGCAGTACTTC. Variable domain in full (rest from reference TRBV28 and TRBJ2-7): DVKVTQSSRYLVKRTGEKVFLECVQDMDHENMFWYRQDPGLGLRLIYFSYDVKMKEKGDIPEGYSVSREKKERFSLILESASTNQTSMYLCASRDRQGGRYEQYFGPGTRLTVT.

This clone was detected only once. The chain employs TRBV5-4 and TRBJ2-2; a possible D gene is TRBD2 (5 bases). From germline, CDR1 is SGHNT and CDR2 YYREEE (reference sequence). This CDR3 is built from 13 residues. V lost 0 bases and J lost 5, with 5 bases in between. The CDR3 loop is CASSLGGTGELFF. The CDR3 nucleotides read TGTGCCAGCAGCTTGGGCGGGACCGGGGAGCTGTTTTTT.

The chain carries TRBV5-6 and TRBJ2-5, with D perhaps matching TRBD1 or TRBD2 (6 bases each). The germline CDR1 and CDR2 sequences are SGHDT and YYEEEE. This CDR3 contains 15 residues. Trimming shortened V by 4 bases and J by 6 bases, and 19 bases separated the two germline ends. The CDR3 bases are TGTGCCAGCAGCAAAGGGGGGCGTGGAGTAAAGACCCAGTACTTC. Its protein is CASSKGGRGVKTQYF.

DNA of the CDR3: TGTGCCAGCAGCCCCTGGACAGGGGGGGTCGAGACCCAGTACTTC. Residues: CASSPWTGGVETQYF. The V gene is TRBV7-3, the J gene TRBJ2-5, with TRBD1 matching over 10 bases. CDR1 and CDR2 from the germline V gene are SGHTA and FQGTGA. V gave up 5 bases and J gave up 5 bases; unmatched junction bases: 8. The CDR3 spans 15 residues.

Here the CDR3 DNA reads TGTGCCAGCAGCGTGGGTGAGGGGACAGGGATTGTGACAGATACGCAGTATTTT. Its protein product is CASSVGEGTGIVTDTQYF. The rearrangement links TRBV9 to TRBJ2-3; 9 bases line up with TRBD1. Germline V gene sequence: CDR1 SGDLS, CDR2 YYNGEE. The V segment lost 2 bases and the J segment 3 bases; nucleotides outside the gene matches: 13. This CDR3 is built from 18 residues.

The CDR3 coding sequence is TGTGCCAGCAGCCAAGATAGGACTGGTAGGGATACGCAGTATTTT. Protein product: CASSQDRTGRDTQYF. V usage is TRBV4-2 and J usage is TRBJ2-3; D is perhaps TRBD2 (5 bases). CDR1 and CDR2 from the germline V gene are LGHNA and YNFKEQ. There are 15 residues in the CDR3. V lost 0 bases, J lost 6 bases, and 13 bases lay in between.

The rearrangement uses TRBV15 and TRBJ2-4; TRBD2 might be the D (7 bases). V lost 6 bases, J lost 1 base, and 25 bases lay in between. CDR1 and CDR2 from the germline V gene are LNHNV and YYDKDF (reference sequence). This CDR3 is built from 19 residues. CDR3 nucleotides: TGTGCCACCAGTCCCGACCGTCGGGGGCTGGGGGGGGCCAAAAACATTCAGTACTTC. Amino acid sequence: CATSPDRRGLGGAKNIQYF. Using reference TRBV15 and TRBJ2-4 for the parts outside the CDR3, the full variable domain is DAMVIQNPRYQVTQFGKPVTLSCSQTLNHNVMYWYQQKSSQAPKLLFHYYDKDFNNEADTPDNFQSRRPNTSFCFLDIRSPGLGDTAMYLCATSPDRRGLGGAKNIQYFGAGTRLSVL.

The rearrangement uses TRBV9 and TRBJ2-1, with D possibly being TRBD1 or TRBD2 (7 bases each). The germline V and J ends were trimmed by 4 bases and 9 bases, with 23 bases remaining between them. CDR3 length equals 16 residues. Germline CDR1 is SGDLS and CDR2 is YYNGEE. The CDR3 bases are TGTGCCAGCAGCTCGAGGGGAGGGGGCCCCGCTGGTGAGCAGTTCTTC. Amino acid sequence: CASSSRGGGPAGEQFF. The variable domain in full, completed from reference TRBV9 and TRBJ2-1, reads DSGVTQTPKHLITATGQRVTLRCSPRSGDLSVYWYQQSLDQGLQFLIQYYNGEERAKGNILERFSAQQFPDLHSELNLSSLELGDSALYFCASSSRGGGPAGEQFFGPGTRLTVL.

This rearrangement joins TRBV27 to TRBJ1-6, with 7 bases identical to TRBD1. Germline values: CDR1 MNHEY, CDR2 SMNVEV (reference sequence). Trimming took 0 bases from V and 9 from J; bases not matched to a gene: 8. This CDR3 has 16 residues. The CDR3 bases are TGTGCCAGCAGTTTATCGGGAGGGGGCATCGGTTCACCCCTCCACTTT. Its protein product is CASSLSGGGIGSPLHF.

This clone is medium-sized in the sample. The chain combines TRBV7-9 with TRBJ1-1, with 8 bases that match TRBD1. The CDR3 consists of 14 residues. J was trimmed by 6 bases and V by 10 bases; bases with no gene match: 13. Germline V gives CDR1 SEHNR, CDR2 FQNEAQ (reference sequence). CDR3: CAIGKTGDVPEAFF. For the CDR3, the DNA is TGTGCCATCGGTAAGACAGGGGATGTCCCTGAAGCTTTCTTT.

V usage is TRBV5-1 and J usage is TRBJ2-1; TRBD2 aligns across 10 bases. This CDR3 has 15 residues. Germline loops: CDR1 SGHRS, CDR2 YFSETQ. V lost 4 bases and J lost 5; bases outside the gene matches: 6. The CDR3: CASSPGLAADNEQFF. The CDR3 region has the DNA TGCGCCAGCAGCCCCGGACTAGCGGCAGACAATGAGCAGTTCTTC. The entire variable domain, with the rest obtained from reference TRBV5-1 and TRBJ2-1, is as follows: KAGVTQTPRYLIKTRGQQVTLSCSPISGHRSVSWYQQTPGQGLQFLFEYFSETQRNKGNFPGRFSGRQFSNSRSEMNVSTLELGDSALYLCASSPGLAADNEQFFGPGTRLTVL.

This chain joins TRBV30 and TRBJ2-5, with 7 bases identical to TRBD1. CDR3 length: 16 residues. Germline trimming cut 2 bases from V and 4 bases from J; bases unmatched to any gene: 13. Germline V lookup: CDR1 GTSNPN, CDR2 SVGIG (reference sequence). CDR3 residues: CAWSQPEQGLRETQYF. The CDR3 DNA reads TGTGCCTGGAGTCAACCGGAACAGGGGTTACGAGAGACCCAGTACTTC.

This clone was recorded a few times. The chain is built from TRBV2 and TRBJ2-1; TRBD2 aligns across 7 bases. The CDR3 loop spans 15 amino acids. V shed 8 bases and J 5 bases; nucleotides not matched to a gene: 12. From germline, CDR1 is SNHLY and CDR2 FYNNEI. CDR3 in DNA: TGTGCCAGCCCCCCGGGAGGTAATCTGAACAATGAGCAGTTCTTC. It codes for CASPPGGNLNNEQFF.

The chain recombines TRBV5-4 with TRBJ1-1; D is unresolved. Deletions cut 4 bases from V and 2 bases from J, with 15 bases between. Germline lookup yields CDR1 SGHNT and CDR2 YYREEE (reference sequence). The CDR3 spans 15 residues. Here the CDR3 DNA reads TGTGCCAGCAGCCGAGGGCATAGTACCAACACTGAAGCTTTCTTT. Translation gives CASSRGHSTNTEAFF.

This clone came up a few times. The chain carries TRBV2 and TRBJ2-5, with D possibly matching TRBD1 (6 bases). Germline V gene data show CDR1 as SNHLY and CDR2 as FYNNEI. V lost 6 bases and J 5 bases, leaving 13 bases between the germline ends. The CDR3 contains 13 residues. The CDR3 nucleotides are TGTGCCAGCAGGGAAACAGGGATTGAGACCCAGTACTTC. Encoded protein: CASRETGIETQYF.

The V call is TRBV19, the J call TRBJ2-1; 10 bases match TRBD2. There are 17 residues in the CDR3. J gave up 5 bases and V 2 bases, and 9 bases lay outside the gene matches. In germline, CDR1 is LNHDA, CDR2 SQIVND (reference sequence). The CDR3 region is CASSISSAGGPNNEQFF. In DNA form, the CDR3 reads TGTGCCAGTAGTATAAGTTCAGCGGGAGGGCCTAACAATGAGCAGTTCTTC.

The gene calls are TRBV5-4 and TRBJ2-3; D gene ambiguous. Germline CDR1 SGHNT, CDR2 YYREEE (reference sequence). The V and J ends lost 0 bases and 2 bases respectively, with 10 bases between them. CDR3 length: 15 amino acids. The CDR3 sequence is CASSLDRGYTDTQYF. CDR3 in DNA: TGTGCCAGCAGCTTGGATAGAGGCTACACAGATACGCAGTATTTT.

V usage is TRBV18 and J usage is TRBJ2-3; 9 positions agree with TRBD1. V was pared by 2 bases and J by 2 bases, with 2 bases of the junction left unmatched. Germline CDR1 KGHSH, CDR2 LQKENI. This CDR3 spans 15 amino acids. CDR3 nucleotide sequence: TGTGCCAGCTCACCAGGGACAGGGTTCACAGATACGCAGTATTTT. Translating it yields CASSPGTGFTDTQYF.

The rearrangement links TRBV30 to TRBJ2-7; the match to TRBD2 covers 10 bases. Per the germline V gene, CDR1 is GTSNPN and CDR2 is SVGIG (reference sequence). This CDR3 has 15 amino acids. Trimming cost V 2 bases and J 6 bases; bases outside gene matches: 10. CDR3 coding DNA: TGTGCCTGGAGTCAGGTACTAGCGGGAATTGGCGAGCAGTACTTC. Amino acids: CAWSQVLAGIGEQYF.

The chain is built from TRBV19 and TRBJ2-1, with a weak D call TRBD1 (6 bases). There are 17 residues in the CDR3. The germline V and J ends were trimmed by 0 bases and 6 bases, with 18 bases remaining between them. Germline V gene sequence: CDR1 LNHDA, CDR2 SQIVND (reference sequence). The CDR3 DNA is TGTGCCAGTAGTATAGACCATGACAGGTTTGGAGGCAATGAGCAGTTCTTC. Its translation: CASSIDHDRFGGNEQFF.

This clone was recorded once. Other DNA sequences from this sample encode an identical CDR3 as well. The chain joins TRBV5-1 to TRBJ2-5, with 9 nucleotides matching TRBD2. The CDR3 runs 17 residues. V dropped 0 bases and J dropped 0; count of bases not matched to a gene: 6. Germline loops: CDR1 SGHRS, CDR2 YFSETQ. CDR3 loop: CASSLGLAVGYQETQYF. CDR3 DNA: TGCGCCAGCAGCTTGGGACTAGCGGTCGGGTACCAAGAGACCCAGTACTTC.

The chain joins TRBV6-1 to TRBJ2-7; D may match TRBD1 or TRBD2 (6 bases each). CDR3 length equals 13 residues. Germline assignment: CDR1 MNHNS and CDR2 SASEGT. The germline V and J ends were trimmed by 2 bases and 7 bases, with 12 bases remaining between them. In DNA form, the CDR3 reads TGTGCCAGCAGTGAAATAGGGGGGACGGAGCAGTACTTC. This gives the protein CASSEIGGTEQYF.

The genes are TRBV14 and TRBJ2-1, with D maybe TRBD2 (6 bases). V dropped 3 bases and J dropped 5 bases, with 17 bases sitting between them. Germline CDR1 SGHDN, CDR2 FVKESK. CDR3 size: 16 residues. The CDR3 here is CASSQGPGGVNNEQFF. In DNA, the CDR3 is TGTGCCAGCAGCCAGGGCCCAGGCGGGGTGAACAATGAGCAGTTCTTC.

The rearrangement links TRBV18 to TRBJ2-7; TRBD1 matches 10 bases. After removal of 0 bases from V and 5 bases from J, the junction contained 4 bases not matched to a gene. Germline V gives CDR1 KGHSH, CDR2 LQKENI. This CDR3 is built from 15 residues. In nucleotides, the CDR3 is TGTGCCAGCTCACCACCGGGACAGGGGTTTAACGAGCAGTACTTC. Protein: CASSPPGQGFNEQYF.

This chain uses TRBV7-3 with TRBJ2-2, with D perhaps matching TRBD1 or TRBD2 (5 bases each). The ends were cut back, 4 bases at V and 4 bases at J, with 13 bases in the middle. CDR3 length: 15 amino acids. Germline V gene lookup returns CDR1 SGHTA and CDR2 FQGTGA. The CDR3 coding sequence is TGTGCCAGCAGCTCACTAGGGACCTCCACCGGGGAGCTGTTTTTT. This translates into CASSSLGTSTGELFF.

This chain links TRBV18 with TRBJ1-1; D may be TRBD1 (6 bases). This CDR3 is 14 amino acids long. CDR1 and CDR2 from the germline V gene are KGHSH and LQKENI. Trimming cost V 3 bases and J 7 bases, with 15 bases left between them. CDR3 amino acids: CASSPQGTGGEAFF. In DNA form, the CDR3 reads TGTGCCAGCTCACCTCAGGGGACGGGGGGTGAAGCTTTCTTT.